This TCR beta chain comes out of a study of cytomegalovirus exposure and HLA in healthy donors (TCRdb year 2017). Background for the entire study: An earlier analysis of a few hundred of the donors reported about 260 Gb of sequence data and around 100 million unique TCR beta sequences obtained from about 200 million T cells. Approximately 330 gigabases of sequencing data and around 85 million unique TCR sequences made up an early release that covered around 640 HLA-typed donors. Of the roughly 430 genotyped donors, roughly 85% fell in the genetic ancestry cluster associated with self-reported Caucasian donors. The study aimed to test whether signatures of past pathogen exposure could be identified by cataloging public T cell receptors. The T cell repertoires of several hundred subjects were profiled by immunosequencing and related to cytomegalovirus serostatus. In addition to the first cohort of roughly 670 subjects, a separate validation cohort of about 120 different subjects was used. To predict cytomegalovirus infection status, the study brought together high-throughput TCR immunosequencing, statistical association of individual TCRs with disease status, and machine learning. In a later analysis, previously published TCR beta repertoires from 666 donors were re-analyzed and high-resolution HLA genotyping was added so that TCR occurrence patterns could be studied. In the later analysis, no new phenotypic data were used to find candidate immune exposures; instead, reliance was placed on TCR beta sequences and their occurrence across donors. In an earlier analysis of roughly 600 of the donors, high-throughput TCR beta sequencing was used to judge whether each TCR beta V gene segment behaved as functional or pseudogenic. Alongside the repertoire data, information on donor age, sex, ethnicity and CMV serostatus was compiled. A later genetic analysis used genome-wide SNP genotypes for about 60% of the roughly 670 donors, treating that subset as a discovery cohort. Every discovery cohort repertoire had been produced on one sequencing platform. Both class I and class II loci were covered by HLA typing, at four-digit resolution. Typing coverage varied by locus: roughly 620-640 donors for A, B, C, DRB1 and DQB1; 500 to 550 for DQA1; about 590 for DPA1; about 450 for DPB1. Roughly 5 DR-DQ haplotypes were treated as single units for association and clustering because of strong linkage in the cohort. Across under 500 genotyped donors of the cohort, an average of about 240,000 unique TCR beta nucleotide sequences per donor were sequenced, and roughly a sixth of those sequences were non-productive.

Library preparation employed the immunoSEQ multiplex PCR assay. A mixture of 60 forward primers for TCR Vbeta segments and 13 reverse primers for TCR Jbeta segments was used in the multiplex PCR. The CDR3 region of rearranged TCR beta genes was amplified from genomic DNA with a multiplex PCR assay. The amplified TCR beta libraries were sequenced on the Illumina HiSeq System as 87-base-pair reads. The published analysis was carried out like this. A later analysis counted around 72 million unique TCR beta chains across the 666 repertoires, and 10 million to 11 million of these chains were shared by at least two donors. A nearest-neighbor algorithm error-corrected the raw reads and collapsed the reads into unique sequences, merging closely related sequences to remove PCR and sequencing errors. Alignment of CDR3 sequences to IMGT reference sequences was used to assign V, D and J gene segments. For a sequence to be retained, at least a six-nucleotide match to both a V gene segment and a J gene segment was required. Rearrangements were classified as productive when the CDR3 lacked stop codons and remained in frame with V and J, and all other rearrangements were classified as non-productive. Following IMGT convention, CDR3 was defined as the stretch from the second conserved V-encoded cysteine to the conserved J-encoded phenylalanine. In an earlier analysis of 587 of the donors, sequences lacking an unambiguous match to a single V gene segment were excluded. An earlier analysis of several hundred of the donors classified V segments as functional when productive rearrangements were above 56.7% and as segregating when the standard deviation between donors was above 5%. A statistical classification framework was developed to diagnose cytomegalovirus status using the catalog of TCR beta chain sequences. A later analysis assigned V and J genes by comparing TCR nucleotide sequences with IMGT/GENE-DB human TR gene sequences. Using the TCRdist pipeline, a later analysis assigned CDR3 sequences along with most-parsimonious VDJ recombination scenarios. In a later analysis, every TCR beta chain was defined by the combination of its CDR3 amino acid sequence and its V-gene family, and reads without a unique V-gene family were dropped. In a later analysis, approximately 640 highly shared, low-generation-probability nucleotide sequences were removed to address suspected cross-contamination and a sequencing artifact. A later analysis calculated a clonal expansion index for each public chain from normalized within-repertoire ranks of inferred template counts. A later analysis computed generation probabilities with a VDJ recombination model fitted to out-of-frame rearrangements, and checked the results against IGoR. Hypergeometric tests were used in a later analysis to score TCR-TCR, TCR-HLA and TCR-CMV co-occurrence, with a repertoire-size bias correction applied to the TCR pairs. In a later analysis, false discovery rates were estimated by permuting HLA or CMV assignments 20 times. In a later analysis, co-occurring TCRs were grouped using DBSCAN, with TCRdist sequence similarity added in when clustering inside HLA-allele-positive subsets. Co-occurrence clustering excluded repertoires with fewer than 30,000 or more than 120,000 public chains, plus five with anomalous nucleotide sharing. What TCRdb holds here is the immuneACCESS table cut down to in-frame rearrangements. Part of the clones is not present; checked against another copy, under half of the missing clones reflect an unresolved V gene, and the others are unexplained. V, J and clone size were drawn from that table, and D and trimming were deduced from the DNA. A total of roughly 180,000 clones appear in this sample, 9.5% of them only once. Over 1% of the sample is taken by the ten largest.

This clone was seen a few times. Its antigen remains unidentified. Qualities for individual bases were not recorded, and no much larger clone is one base off. Here is what the overall study found, with its caveats: In an earlier analysis of about 600 of the donors, most TCR beta V segments appeared in productive rearrangements about 87% or about 30% of the time, broadly matching IMGT annotations. A later genetic analysis associated a missense DCLRE1C variant with V-gene and J-gene trimming of TCR beta chains, and an independent cohort replicated the association. When HLA alleles, especially DR and DQ, strongly co-occurred, TCR associations were difficult to assign to individual alleles. For the cohort, immune exposure information was limited to CMV serostatus. According to a later analysis, most CMV-associated TCR beta chains appeared to be HLA-restricted, and the HLA associations seemed to be driven largely by CMV exposure. Most TCR sequences were seen in very few donors, while some public TCRs were found in many individuals. The cohort was sequenced for TCR beta chains only, and without alpha or paired-chain data the features that could be detected were limited. A group of highly shared sequence variants was considered likely to be a technical artifact of the sequencing pipeline. Correlated functional status among segregating V segments might be attributable to linkage disequilibrium, but an unknown experimental factor could not be ruled out. Roughly uniform sequencing depth across donors was assumed in presence/absence analyses, although this assumption may not hold. Some 16 rarely observed V segments, including chromosome 9 orphons, were excluded from the earlier analysis of about 600 of the donors because counts were too low. A few of the identified cytomegalovirus-associated TCR beta chains were confirmed in vitro to be specific for cytomegalovirus antigens. The classifier was reported to diagnose cytomegalovirus status with high specificity and sensitivity in both the original cohort and the validation cohort. Because the 87-base-pair reads could not distinguish some IMGT-functional V segments, including TRBV6-2 and TRBV6-3, those segments were excluded. In a later analysis, several top co-occurrence clusters were reported to appear linked to parvovirus B19, influenza, CMV and Epstein-Barr virus. In a later analysis, TCR association rates were found to vary across HLA loci, with the most associated TCRs seen for DRB1 alleles and the fewest for HLA-C alleles. The study gave a list of some 150 TCR beta chains associated with cytomegalovirus. Because HLA typing was unavailable for some donors at each locus, only the typed subset was used in association tests. A later analysis associated 15,000 to 20,000 TCR beta sequences with specific HLA alleles at a false discovery rate of 0.05. In a later analysis, HLA-associated TCR beta chains were found to be more clonally expanded and to have lower generation probabilities than equally common non-associated chains. In a later genetic analysis, fewer N-insertions in productive TCRs were reported among donors in an Asian-associated ancestry cluster than the approximately 630-donor mean. The authors suggested that the approach could potentially be generalized to other disease states and immunological phenotypes. A further reported finding was that TCR beta sequences accurately predicted the HLA-A and HLA-B alleles for most subjects in the first cohort.

CDR1 MNHEY and CDR2 SMNVEV are derived from the germline V gene (reference sequence). The CDR3 starts with the cysteine, ends with the phenylalanine, and has 15 residues. CDR3 DNA only is kept here, 45 bases in frame from base 1. V is cut by 4 bases and J by 7 bases, and the space between the germline ends is 20 bases. In total, roughly 670 healthy bone marrow donors made up the cohort. Cohort members were all nominally healthy when sampled, although unrecorded immune exposures were likely present. The donor was CMV seropositive and belonged to the group of some 290 seropositive cohort members. Each donor provided a peripheral blood sample, and peripheral blood mononuclear cells were used for TCR beta sequencing. The Qiagen DNeasy Blood Extraction Kit was used to extract genomic DNA from the blood cell samples.

This clonotype was obtained from a woman aged 25 to 45 in good health and CMV-seropositive. This chain is built from TRBV27 and TRBJ2-7; TRBD1 is possibly the D segment (6 matching bases). What was sequenced was PBMCs. The DNA sequence reads TGTGCCAGCAGTTCCCGACAGGCCAAATGGGGGGAGCAGTACTTC. Its protein is CASSSRQAKWGEQYF.